Listed below are T cell receptor beta chains from one sample, sequenced in a study of blood T cell repertoires in COVID-19. The table came from immunoSEQ multiplex PCR; TCRdb's copy has only in-frame clones and leaves some out. The table shows over 130,000 clones, with about 86% occurring only once. Material: peripheral blood. The receptors originated from a woman in her fifties or sixties with acute or convalescent COVID-19. CDR3s leave out the opening cysteine and the closing phenylalanine or tryptophan.

v_gene	CDR3aa
TRBV28	ATQSPGTGPNEQF
TRBV6-6	ASSYATSGSTGELF
TRBV10-3	AISEAGTFSSLTEAF
TRBV27	ASSFHGTSPYTDTQY
TRBV28	ASSYLDSGSGTDTQY
TRBV3-1/TRBV3-2	ASSRLAGGQKDTQY
TRBV6-1	ASSGLTSGSSYEQY
TRBV5-1	ASSSASDTQY
TRBV6-2/TRBV6-3	ASSRYNEQF
TRBV19	ASSIGTMATEAF
TRBV5-4	ASSMSGLAEETQY
TRBV9	ASSGSTGGEYGYT
TRBV18	ASSPPRGTSVQETQY
TRBV25-1	ASSGPGLAGFNEQF
TRBV27	ASRGQGWDEKLF
TRBV19	ASTPGVGELF
TRBV2	ASQGQYSNQPQH
TRBV19	ASSPEDWGVNEQY
TRBV2	ASSEGLASYEQY
TRBV24-1	ATSDRLAGSYNEQF
TRBV7-6	ASSSSGQTNEKLF
TRBV9	ASSPLGGLSTGELF
TRBV5-1	ASSDDRGIDEQF
TRBV29-1	SVTWALNTEAF
TRBV21-1	ASSKPHWLRNTEAF
TRBV7-9	ASSFSASSSNQPQH
TRBV6-4	ASSAPDRVNTEAF
TRBV30	AWSVLDWQVRNSPLH
TRBV20-1	SASRSIFNTDTQY
TRBV5-6	ASSPPGVMGKNIQY
TRBV12-3/TRBV12-4	ASSFGRNTEAF
TRBV6-2/TRBV6-3	ASSIVGELF
TRBV2	ASNEREAHEQY
TRBV30	AWSVLAASTYEQY